The 13 T cell receptor beta chains presented below share a single source sample, sequenced in a study of vaccination and CD4 T cells after COVID-19. Treatment defined: 10-day PBMC culture with coronavirus spike peptide pools or control peptides (ViraFEST assay). Cultured CD4+ T-cell DNA underwent Oncomine TCR Beta short-read sequencing. A single record per CDR3 protein comes from TCRdb applying MiXCR to the PCR reads. Among 15,000 to 20,000 distinct CDR3 sequences, 45% to 65% were seen once, and the ten largest hold roughly 9%. Their target antigens are unknown. Material for sequencing was CD4+ T cells from blood, cultured in vitro. Receptors originate from a human donor who had recovered from COVID-19.

This clonotype was counted once. The rearrangement uses TRBV6-2 or TRBV6-3 and TRBJ2-1; 9 bases are shared with TRBD2. The CDR3 covers 15 residues. Per the germline V gene, CDR1 is MNHEY and CDR2 is SVGEGT. V was clipped by 6 bases and J by 8 bases; unmatched bases: 11. The CDR3 DNA follows: TGTGCCAGCAGCCCAGCGGGAGGCCCCCCAGATGAGCAGTTCTTC. It is translated as CASSPAGGPPDEQFF.

This clonotype was observed a handful of times. The rearrangement joins TRBV6-5 to TRBJ1-5; D is perhaps TRBD1 (5 bases). CDR3 length: 15 residues. Looked up from germline, CDR1 is MNHEY and CDR2 is SVGAGI. With 2 bases removed from V and 6 bases from J, the gap between germline ends came to 14 bases. The CDR3 sequence is CASSYTDPGPQPQHF. The CDR3 DNA sequence: TGTGCCAGCAGTTACACGGACCCAGGGCCTCAGCCCCAGCATTTT.

The DNA of the CDR3 is TGTGCCAGCAGCGGCCGTGCCGGGGGAGAGACCCAGTACTTC. It translates to CASSGRAGGETQYF. The rearrangement uses TRBV11-3 and TRBJ2-5, with a possible D match to TRBD2 (6 bases). Germline lookup yields CDR1 SGHNT and CDR2 YENEEA. This CDR3 spans 14 amino acids. Trimming took off 5 bases at V and 4 bases at J, with 14 bases between the two ends.

This clonotype came up a few times. The chain employs TRBV28 and TRBJ2-2; D is unresolved. This CDR3 has 13 amino acids. V was clipped by 2 bases and J by 5 bases, with 6 bases between them. Germline CDR1 MDHEN, CDR2 SYDVKM. CDR3 coding DNA: TGTGCCAGCAGTTTAGGTGCGACCGGGGAGCTGTTTTTT. Translation gives CASSLGATGELFF.

CDR3: CSAPSVAGGETQYF. CDR3 DNA sequence: TGCAGTGCCCCTTCTGTGGCGGGAGGGGAGACCCAGTACTTC. The V call is TRBV20-1, the J call TRBJ2-5; 9 bases fit TRBD2. The CDR3 length is 14 residues. The germline V gene encodes CDR1 DFQATT and CDR2 SNEGSKA (reference sequence). V lost 6 bases and J lost 5; bases outside the gene matches: 10.

The V call is TRBV10-1, the J call TRBJ1-1; TRBD1 aligns across 8 bases. CDR1 is WNHNN, CDR2 SYGVQD, per germline (reference sequence). There are 14 residues in the CDR3. J lost 5 bases, V lost 6 bases, and 8 bases had no gene match. The CDR3 loop reads CASRAGGAGTEAFF. CDR3 nucleotides: TGCGCCAGCAGAGCAGGGGGCGCGGGGACTGAAGCTTTCTTT.

This chain joins TRBV30 and TRBJ1-5, with D maybe TRBD1 (6 bases). Trimming took 1 base from V and 7 from J, leaving 14 bases between them. From germline, CDR1 is GTSNPN and CDR2 SVGIG (reference sequence). This CDR3 comprises 14 residues. In DNA, the CDR3 is TGTGCCTGGAGTGATATTGGGGGGGGCCAGCCCCAGCATTTT. Amino acid sequence: CAWSDIGGGQPQHF.

The rearrangement joins TRBV29-1 to TRBJ1-5; unclear D gene. Trimming stripped 4 bases from V and 6 bases from J, with 10 bases between. Germline CDR1 SQVTM, CDR2 ANQGSEA. The CDR3 is 12 residues long. CDR3 DNA sequence: TGCAGCGTTGGAGGAGTAGGTCAGCCCCAGCATTTT. Translation gives CSVGGVGQPQHF.

This clonotype is medium-sized in the sample. The J gene is TRBJ1-2, the V gene TRBV12-3 or TRBV12-4; no clear D. This CDR3 contains 13 residues. V gave up 6 bases and J gave up 2 bases, with 10 bases separating them. CDR3 coding DNA: TGTGCCAGCAGGACTCAGGTGAACTATGGCTACACCTTC. It specifies CASRTQVNYGYTF.

V is TRBV19 and J is TRBJ2-2; D gene uncertain. V was shortened by 4 bases and J by 10 bases, with 10 bases between the two germline ends. Germline CDR1 and CDR2: LNHDA and SQIVND (reference sequence). The CDR3 loop spans 12 amino acids. The CDR3 nucleotides are TGTGCCAGTAGTACCTATCCCGAGGAGCTGTTTTTT. Residues: CASSTYPEELFF.

V is TRBV7-3 and J is TRBJ2-1; TRBD2 matches 13 bases. After removal of 4 bases from V and 10 bases from J, the junction contained 10 bases not matched to a gene. Germline CDR1 reads SGHTA; CDR2 reads FQGTGA. The CDR3 is 16 amino acids. The CDR3 nucleotides are TGTGCCAGCAGCTCCTCTGGACTAGCGGGAGTAGGGGAGCAGTTCTTC. It specifies CASSSSGLAGVGEQFF.

The rearrangement joins TRBV20-1 to TRBJ1-5, with TRBD1 matching over 7 bases. Germline V gene sequence: CDR1 DFQATT, CDR2 SNEGSKA (reference sequence). CDR3 length: 14 residues. The V gene end was trimmed by 2 bases and the J gene end by 2 bases; junction bases not matched to a gene: 3. The CDR3 coding sequence is TGCAGTGCTAGACAGGGGGTAGGCAATCAGCCCCAGCATTTT. It specifies CSARQGVGNQPQHF.

In its sample, this clonotype was seen a few times. The rearrangement joins TRBV20-1 to TRBJ2-3, with D possibly TRBD1 on 5 matching bases. The CDR3 is made up of 14 amino acids. The V end was cut by 0 bases, the J end by 6 bases, with 13 bases between. Germline values: CDR1 DFQATT, CDR2 SNEGSKA (reference sequence). CDR3 bases: TGCAGTGCTAGAGATCAAACCAAGGGGGATACGCAGTATTTT. It codes for CSARDQTKGDTQYF.